This T cell receptor (beta chain) comes out of a study of T cells in Graves' hyperthyroidism and ophthalmopathy. This clonotype was observed a few times. This CDR3 comprises 16 residues. Deletions cut 1 base from V and 1 base from J, with 11 bases between. The germline CDR1 and CDR2 sequences are LGHNA and YNFKEQ. RNA transcripts gave rise to amplified TCR beta CDR3 regions. First-round RT-PCR targeting the TCR CDR3 was performed with the HTBI primer set. Via MiXCR, TCRdb re-called the multiplex PCR reads, giving one row per CDR3 protein. The sample consists of 500,000 to 600,000 distinct CDR3 sequences, 15% to 20% of them appearing once.

Material for sequencing was blood. The sequence was collected from a man aged 35 to 55 with Graves' ophthalmopathy. J is TRBJ1-5 and V is TRBV4-2; TRBD1 might be the D (5 bases). This CDR3 is CASSQGQGESNQPQHF. DNA for the CDR3: TGTGCCAGCAGCCAAGGGCAGGGCGAAAGCAATCAGCCCCAGCATTTT.